The present TCR beta chain was sequenced within a study of blood T cell repertoires in COVID-19. Study context: Whether acute or convalescent, the COVID-19 samples came from the United States, Italy and Spain.

In this sample, this clone turned up once. Original data processing: Amplified reference gene primers provided the basis for estimating nucleated cell counts. The repertoire was sequenced with immunoSEQ multiplex PCR; TCRdb's copy has only in-frame clones and lacks some. V and J calls and clone size come straight from that table; D and trimming were deduced from the DNA. The data hold 65,000 to 70,000 clones, with approximately 79% observed a single time. Per the germline V gene, CDR1 is SGDLS and CDR2 is YYNGEE. V was pared by 6 bases and J by 7 bases, with 23 bases between. The CDR3 length is 15 residues.

V gene TRBV9 combines with J gene TRBJ2-7, with D possibly matching TRBD1 (6 bases). The sample was peripheral blood. This TCR was recovered from a man aged 55 to 69 with acute or convalescent COVID-19. CDR3 in amino acids: CASNGRGMRSGEQYF. The DNA of the CDR3 is TGTGCCAGCAACGGTAGGGGGATGCGCTCCGGAGAGCAGTACTTC.